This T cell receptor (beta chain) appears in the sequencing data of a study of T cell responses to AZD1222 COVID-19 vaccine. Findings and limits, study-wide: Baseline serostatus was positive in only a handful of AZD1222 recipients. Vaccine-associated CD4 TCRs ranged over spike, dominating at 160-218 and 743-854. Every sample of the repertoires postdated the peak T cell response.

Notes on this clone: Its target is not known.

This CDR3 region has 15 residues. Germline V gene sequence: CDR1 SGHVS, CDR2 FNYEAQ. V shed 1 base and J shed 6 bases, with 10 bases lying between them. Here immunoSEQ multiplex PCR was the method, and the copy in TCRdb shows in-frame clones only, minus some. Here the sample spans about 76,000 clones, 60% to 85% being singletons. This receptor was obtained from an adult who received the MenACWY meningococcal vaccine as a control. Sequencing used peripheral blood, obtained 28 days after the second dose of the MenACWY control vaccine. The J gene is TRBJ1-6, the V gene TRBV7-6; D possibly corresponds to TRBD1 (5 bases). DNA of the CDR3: TGTGCCAGCAGCTTAGGGGGGTATGGTAATTCACCCCTCCACTTT. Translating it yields CASSLGGYGNSPLHF.